This T cell receptor (beta chain) came from a study of cytomegalovirus exposure and HLA in healthy donors. Germline trimming cut 4 bases from V and 7 bases from J; bases unmatched to any gene: 7. Per germline, CDR1 SGHDN and CDR2 FVKESK. This CDR3 comprises 14 residues. This clone was counted a single time. Its antigen is not identified. Study-level results: When analyzed later, a missense DCLRE1C variant was found to be linked to TCR beta V- and J-gene trimming. For most TCR sequences rarity was the rule, although some public TCRs occurred in many donors. Some V segments could not be told apart, so they were left out, TRBV6-2 and TRBV6-3 among them.

The PCR was carried out with 60 Vbeta primers and 13 Jbeta primers. Clones were read by immunoSEQ multiplex PCR, and TCRdb kept only the in-frame ones, dropping some. Seen here are 150,000 to 200,000 clones, about 79% observed once, and the top ten hold 2.3%. The gene calls are TRBV14 and TRBJ2-7; TRBD1 aligns across 10 bases. The sequenced sample consisted of PBMCs. The TCR comes from a woman aged 45-65 years in good health and CMV-seronegative. This chain's CDR3 is CASSRRTGGWEQYF. For the CDR3, the DNA is TGTGCCAGCAGCCGGAGGACAGGGGGGTGGGAGCAGTACTTC. Variable domain in full (rest from reference TRBV14 and TRBJ2-7): EAGVTQFPSHSVIEKGQTVTLRCDPISGHDNLYWYRRVMGKEIKFLLHFVKESKQDESGMPNNRFLAERTGGTYSTLKVQPAELEDSGVYFCASSRRTGGWEQYFGPGTRLTVT.